This T cell receptor (beta chain) is drawn from a study of response to subunit inactivated influenza vaccine. TCRdb independently ran MiXCR on the RT-PCR reads; one entry per CDR3 protein. The sample gives some 550,000 distinct CDR3 sequences, under 30% of which show up once; 2.5% to 3% is in the top ten. These data also formed part of another study, on T cells expressing NK-cell markers. That work adds: The cDNA for TCR beta came from 5'RACE template switching with UMIs. The sequencing cohort of eight donors included seven HCMV-seropositive individuals and one seronegative individual. About 1.0-8% of CD8+ T cells in more than 5 donors belonged to dominant NKG2C+ clonotypes. It is unclear if expanded NKG2C-expressing clones target HCMV antigens.

This TCR was sampled from a man aged 50 to 59 who received an inactivated influenza vaccine. Sample: CD4+ T cells sorted from PBMCs, taken roughly 12 days after vaccination.

CDR3 sequence reads: CASPLSGRYQETQYF. CDR3 DNA sequence: TGTGCCAGCCCCCTGAGCGGGAGGTACCAAGAGACCCAGTACTTC. This chain joins TRBV6-1 and TRBJ2-5, with TRBD2 matching over 9 bases. The length of the CDR3 is 15 residues. Germline V gives CDR1 MNHNS, CDR2 SASEGT. Trimming removed 8 bases from V and 0 bases from J; junction bases left unmatched: 7.